What follows are 14 T cell receptor beta chains derived from one specimen sequenced in a study of blood T cell repertoires in COVID-19. Assay used: immunoSEQ multiplex PCR; TCRdb lists only in-frame clones, some missing. Among over 130,000 clones listed, around four fifths were seen once. The sequencing input was peripheral blood. The receptors derive from a woman of 80 years or more with acute or convalescent COVID-19.

This clone has a handful of counts. This chain uses TRBV4-1 with TRBJ1-2, with D tentatively TRBD1 (6 bases). Germline CDR1 and CDR2: MGHRA and YSYEKL. V lost 4 bases and J 1 base, leaving 10 bases between the germline ends. This CDR3 has 14 residues. DNA of the CDR3: TGCGCCAGCAGCCGCCAGGGGTTTAACTATGGCTACACCTTC. This translates into CASSRQGFNYGYTF.

The chain has TRBV5-1 and TRBJ1-2; the D gene is possibly TRBD1 (5 bases). The CDR3 has 14 amino acids. CDR1 and CDR2 from the germline V gene are SGHRS and YFSETQ. Trimming took off 0 bases at V and 5 bases at J, with 11 bases between the two ends. This CDR3 is CASSLGSAGYGYTF. In nucleotides, the CDR3 is TGCGCCAGCAGCTTGGGGTCGGCAGGGTATGGCTACACCTTC. Looking up the rest from reference TRBV5-1 and TRBJ1-2 gives the full variable domain: KAGVTQTPRYLIKTRGQQVTLSCSPISGHRSVSWYQQTPGQGLQFLFEYFSETQRNKGNFPGRFSGRQFSNSRSEMNVSTLELGDSALYLCASSLGSAGYGYTFGSGTRLTVV.

V gene TRBV7-2 combines with J gene TRBJ2-1; the match to TRBD2 covers 9 bases. The J segment lost 9 bases and the V segment lost 5 bases, leaving 5 bases of the junction unmatched. Germline-derived CDR1 and CDR2 are SGHTA and FQGNSA. There are 13 residues in the CDR3. The CDR3: CASSPGTSIEQFF. The CDR3 bases are TGTGCCAGCAGCCCGGGGACTAGCATTGAGCAGTTCTTC.

Here the CDR3 reads CAWSANLGTGIYGYTF. As DNA, the CDR3 is TGTGCCTGGAGTGCAAACCTTGGGACAGGAATATATGGCTACACCTTC. The chain uses TRBV30 and TRBJ1-2; 8 bases map to TRBD1. CDR1 and CDR2 (germline): GTSNPN, SVGIG (reference sequence). This CDR3 is 16 amino acids long. Germline trimming cut 1 base from V and 5 bases from J; bases unmatched to any gene: 12.

This sequence joins TRBV6-5 and TRBJ1-1; possible D gene TRBD1, 6 bases. The germline V gene encodes CDR1 MNHEY and CDR2 SVGAGI. V was trimmed by 0 bases and J by 3 bases, leaving 11 bases between them. The CDR3 totals 15 residues. The CDR3 protein is CASSYSGGADTEAFF. Written as DNA, the CDR3 is TGTGCCAGCAGTTACTCGGGGGGGGCTGACACTGAAGCTTTCTTT.

The V call is TRBV4-2, the J call TRBJ2-5; 15 nucleotides align to TRBD2. The CDR3 has 16 residues. The trim removed 4 bases at V and 4 bases at J, leaving 4 bases unmatched. The germline gives CDR1 LGHNA, CDR2 YNFKEQ. This CDR3 reads CASSPGLAGGRETQYF. The CDR3 nucleotides are TGTGCCAGCAGCCCTGGACTAGCGGGGGGGCGAGAGACCCAGTACTTC.

A few counts support this clone. The chain carries TRBV5-1 and TRBJ2-5; TRBD1 aligns across 8 bases. V dropped 2 bases and J dropped 5; count of bases not matched to a gene: 5. In germline, CDR1 is SGHRS, CDR2 YFSETQ. The length of the CDR3 is 14 residues. For the CDR3, the DNA is TGCGCCAGCAGCTTCGGACAGGGCAGGGAGACCCAGTACTTC. Translation: CASSFGQGRETQYF.

V and J are TRBV15 and TRBJ1-2; 7 bases map to TRBD1. Looked up from germline, CDR1 is LNHNV and CDR2 is YYDKDF (reference sequence). The CDR3 runs 16 residues. V was clipped by 5 bases and J by 3 bases; unmatched bases: 12. CDR3 amino acids: CATSPRRQGNDYGYTF. For the CDR3, the DNA is TGTGCCACCAGCCCCAGGAGACAGGGTAACGACTATGGCTACACCTTC.

The chain employs TRBV2 and TRBJ2-1; 7 nucleotides agree with TRBD2. Germline loops: CDR1 SNHLY, CDR2 FYNNEI. This CDR3 region has 13 residues. Trimming cost V 7 bases and J 7 bases; bases outside gene matches: 7. The CDR3 is CASTLREWNEQFF. The CDR3 coding sequence is TGTGCCAGCACTTTGCGGGAGTGGAATGAGCAGTTCTTC.

The V gene is TRBV6-5, the J gene TRBJ2-5; 8 bases fit TRBD2. Germline V gene sequence: CDR1 MNHEY, CDR2 SVGAGI. The CDR3 sequence is 14 residues long. The trim removed 8 bases at V and 4 bases at J, leaving 9 bases unmatched. CDR3 amino acids: CASSLGGAGETQYF. The CDR3 coding sequence is TGTGCCAGCTCACTCGGGGGGGCCGGAGAGACCCAGTACTTC.

The J gene is TRBJ1-2, the V gene TRBV30, with 7 bases lining up with TRBD1. Germline CDR1 reads GTSNPN; CDR2 reads SVGIG (reference sequence). The CDR3 has 16 amino acids. The ends lost 2 bases at V and 2 bases at J; junction bases unmatched: 11. This CDR3 is CAWSIGTAWRNYGYTF. The CDR3 coding sequence is TGTGCCTGGAGTATTGGGACAGCATGGAGGAACTATGGCTACACCTTC.

This rearrangement joins TRBV5-1 to TRBJ2-3, with 7 bases aligning to TRBD1. There are 15 residues in the CDR3. V lost 0 bases, J lost 3 bases, and 4 bases stayed unmatched. Germline loops: CDR1 SGHRS, CDR2 YFSETQ. CDR3 in amino acids: CASSLDRGITDTQYF. For the CDR3, the DNA is TGCGCCAGCAGCTTGGACAGGGGAATTACAGATACGCAGTATTTT. Full variable domain (remainder filled in from reference TRBV5-1 and TRBJ2-3): KAGVTQTPRYLIKTRGQQVTLSCSPISGHRSVSWYQQTPGQGLQFLFEYFSETQRNKGNFPGRFSGRQFSNSRSEMNVSTLELGDSALYLCASSLDRGITDTQYFGPGTRLTVL.

J is TRBJ2-4 and V is TRBV5-1; possibly TRBD1 for D (5 bases). The V end was cut by 1 base, the J end by 6 bases, with 20 bases between. Germline loops: CDR1 SGHRS, CDR2 YFSETQ. The length of the CDR3 is 17 residues. The CDR3 coding sequence is TGCGCCAGCAGCTTGTTCGGTGGTAGGGGTGGACGAAACATTCAGTACTTC. It is translated as CASSLFGGRGGRNIQYF.

This clone came up once. The chain joins TRBV19 to TRBJ2-1; D ambiguous. This CDR3 is built from 11 residues. V was clipped by 3 bases and J by 7 bases, with 4 bases between them. Germline V lookup: CDR1 LNHDA, CDR2 SQIVND (reference sequence). CDR3 region: CASSIQNEQFF. DNA of the CDR3: TGTGCCAGTAGTATCCAGAATGAGCAGTTCTTC.